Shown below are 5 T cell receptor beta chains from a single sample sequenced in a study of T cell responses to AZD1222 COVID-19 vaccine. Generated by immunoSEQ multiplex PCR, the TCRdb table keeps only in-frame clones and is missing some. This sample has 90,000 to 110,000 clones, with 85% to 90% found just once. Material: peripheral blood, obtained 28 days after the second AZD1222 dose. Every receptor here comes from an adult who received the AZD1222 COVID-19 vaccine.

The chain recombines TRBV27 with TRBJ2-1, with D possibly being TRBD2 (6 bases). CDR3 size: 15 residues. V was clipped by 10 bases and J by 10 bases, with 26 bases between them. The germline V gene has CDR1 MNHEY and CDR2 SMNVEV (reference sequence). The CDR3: CATLKAGRGVEEQFF. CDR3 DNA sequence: TGTGCCACCCTAAAGGCGGGAAGGGGAGTTGAGGAGCAGTTCTTC.

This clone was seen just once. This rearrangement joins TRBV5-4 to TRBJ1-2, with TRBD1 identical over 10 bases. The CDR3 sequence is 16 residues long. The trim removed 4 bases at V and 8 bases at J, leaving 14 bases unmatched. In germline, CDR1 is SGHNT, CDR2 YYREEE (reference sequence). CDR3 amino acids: CASSPWLGQGGGGYTF. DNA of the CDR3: TGTGCCAGCAGCCCCTGGTTAGGACAGGGGGGAGGAGGCTACACCTTC. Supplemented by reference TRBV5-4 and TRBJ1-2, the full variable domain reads ETGVTQSPTHLIKTRGQQVTLRCSSQSGHNTVSWYQQALGQGPQFIFQYYREEENGRGNFPPRFSGLQFPNYSSELNVNALELDDSALYLCASSPWLGQGGGGYTFGSGTRLTVV.

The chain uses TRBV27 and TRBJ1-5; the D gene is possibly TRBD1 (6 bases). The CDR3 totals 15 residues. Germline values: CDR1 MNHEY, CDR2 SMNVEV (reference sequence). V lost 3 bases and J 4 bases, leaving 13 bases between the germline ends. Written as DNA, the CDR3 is TGTGCCAGCAGTTTGGGCAGGGGCATAAATCAGCCCCAGCATTTT. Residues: CASSLGRGINQPQHF.

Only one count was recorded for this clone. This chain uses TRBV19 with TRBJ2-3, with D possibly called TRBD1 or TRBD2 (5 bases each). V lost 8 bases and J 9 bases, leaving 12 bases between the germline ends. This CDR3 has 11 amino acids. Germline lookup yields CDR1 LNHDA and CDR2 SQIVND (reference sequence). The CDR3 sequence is CASQMGPTQYF. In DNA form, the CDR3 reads TGTGCCAGTCAAATGGGACCCACGCAGTATTTT.

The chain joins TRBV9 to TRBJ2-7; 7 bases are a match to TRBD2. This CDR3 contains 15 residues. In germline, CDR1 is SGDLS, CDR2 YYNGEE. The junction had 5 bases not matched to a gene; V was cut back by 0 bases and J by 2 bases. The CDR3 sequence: CASSVEASGTYEQYF. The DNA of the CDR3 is TGTGCCAGCAGCGTAGAAGCTAGCGGCACCTACGAGCAGTACTTC.